This entry lists 8 T cell receptor beta chains sequenced from one sample in a study of T-cell memory formation after mild COVID-19. From the 5' RACE reads, TCRdb called clonotypes with MiXCR, one entry per CDR3 protein. The sample gives some 30,000 distinct CDR3 sequences, 6.5% to 9% of which show up once; approximately 14% is in the top ten. The sample taken for sequencing was PBMCs or a T cell subset sorted from them (not recorded which). The origin of the receptors is an adult woman who had mild COVID-19 (a few samples of this study predate the infection). Cell type and time point are not known.

This clonotype was seen many times. The V gene is TRBV5-4, the J gene TRBJ2-3; 8 positions agree with TRBD2. Germline assignment: CDR1 SGHNT and CDR2 YYREEE (reference sequence). Losses at the gene ends were 5 bases for V and 0 bases for J; bases not matched to a gene: 5. The CDR3 loop spans 15 amino acids. This CDR3 is CASRVGGASTDTQYF. The CDR3 nucleotides are TGTGCCAGCAGGGTCGGGGGGGCAAGCACAGATACGCAGTATTTT.

In this sample, this clonotype turned up many times. The rearrangement links TRBV15 to TRBJ2-1; unclear D gene. This CDR3 spans 15 amino acids. Trimming stripped 5 bases from V and 0 bases from J, with 11 bases between. Germline CDR1 is LNHNV and CDR2 is YYDKDF (reference sequence). The CDR3 DNA follows: TGTGCCACCAGCTCACGATCGAGCTCCTACAATGAGCAGTTCTTC. Protein product: CATSSRSSSYNEQFF. The variable domain in full, completed from reference TRBV15 and TRBJ2-1, reads DAMVIQNPRYQVTQFGKPVTLSCSQTLNHNVMYWYQQKSSQAPKLLFHYYDKDFNNEADTPDNFQSRRPNTSFCFLDIRSPGLGDTAMYLCATSSRSSSYNEQFFGPGTRLTVL.

This clonotype was seen a few times. This chain uses TRBV10-3 with TRBJ1-6; the D gene is possibly TRBD1 (6 bases). V lost 0 bases to trimming and J lost 5 bases, with 8 bases between them. CDR3 length: 15 amino acids. Germline-derived CDR1 and CDR2 are ENHRY and SYGVKD. The CDR3 protein is CAISESAGDNSPLHF. The CDR3 region has the DNA TGTGCCATCAGTGAGTCGGCAGGGGATAATTCACCCCTCCACTTT.

This clonotype came up many times. This chain uses TRBV27 with TRBJ1-1; 7 nucleotides line up with TRBD1. Germline trimming cut 4 bases from V and 1 base from J; bases unmatched to any gene: 6. CDR1 and CDR2 from the germline V gene are MNHEY and SMNVEV (reference sequence). There are 15 residues in the CDR3. CDR3 protein: CASSYRDSPNTEAFF. CDR3 nucleotides: TGTGCCAGCAGTTACCGGGACAGCCCGAACACTGAAGCTTTCTTT.

This clonotype was detected ten times or more. The V and J genes are TRBV20-1 and TRBJ2-3; 7 bases map to TRBD2. Germline values: CDR1 DFQATT, CDR2 SNEGSKA (reference sequence). The CDR3 length is 19 residues. The V gene end was trimmed by 0 bases and the J gene end by 0 bases; junction bases not matched to a gene: 15. CDR3 region: CSARDGRERIITSTDTQYF. The CDR3 nucleotides read TGCAGTGCTAGAGATGGGCGGGAGAGAATAATTACTAGCACAGATACGCAGTATTTT.

Ten or more counts support this clonotype. This chain links TRBV3-1 with TRBJ2-3; 11 bases map to TRBD2. This CDR3 is 15 amino acids long. Unmatched junction bases numbered 8, after V lost 9 bases and J lost 3 bases. Germline V gene lookup returns CDR1 LGHDT and CDR2 YNNKEL (reference sequence). CDR3 DNA sequence: TGTGCCAGTAAGCAGGGACTAGCGGTGACAGATACGCAGTATTTT. Translating it yields CASKQGLAVTDTQYF.

This clonotype was picked up many times. The rearrangement links TRBV9 to TRBJ2-5; 8 bases map to TRBD2. Per germline, CDR1 SGDLS and CDR2 YYNGEE. The CDR3 has 15 residues. Trimming took 2 bases from V and 5 from J; bases not matched to a gene: 8. The CDR3 bases are TGTGCCAGCAGCGTCCGGCCGACTAGCGAGGAGACCCAGTACTTC. Protein product: CASSVRPTSEETQYF.

In its sample, this clonotype ranks as medium-sized. The chain joins TRBV6-5 to TRBJ1-1; 7 bases are shared with TRBD1. The CDR3 runs to 13 residues. V was clipped by 6 bases and J by 5 bases; unmatched bases: 6. Germline loops: CDR1 MNHEY, CDR2 SVGAGI. CDR3 DNA sequence: TGTGCCAGCAGATACCAGGGGGGGACTGAAGCTTTCTTT. This encodes CASRYQGGTEAFF.